The sequence of this TCR beta chain was determined in a study of immune cell composition in non-small cell lung cancer. Study information: Tumours were mainly lung adenocarcinoma or squamous cell carcinoma. Overall study results and limits: 75% of squamous and 33% of adenocarcinoma cases had tumour-associated clones >0.5%.

The CDR3 runs 17 residues. The normal lung sample lay at least 3 cm, and maximally far, from the tumour. DNA was extracted from unsorted cell suspensions stored frozen. This clone has more than one count but fewer than ten. Antigen specificity is unknown. Generated by immunoSEQ multiplex PCR, the TCRdb table keeps only in-frame clones and is missing some. The profile shows over 1,500 clones, 70% to 85% of them singletons. The sequence was obtained from a human donor with non-small cell lung cancer. The chain links TRBV1 to TRBJ2-6; the table names TRBD1, a call not compared with the DNA. TRBV1 is a documented pseudogene. The sequenced sample consisted of non-adjacent lung tissue. The CDR3 here is CTSRPSCAQSRANVLTF. CDR3 coding DNA: TGCACCAGCAGGCCGTCTTGTGCACAAAGTCGGGCCAACGTCCTGACTTTC.